These 21 T cell receptor beta chains share one sample of origin, sequenced in a study of OX40 agonist ivuxolimab in advanced cancers. Clones were sequenced by immunoSEQ multiplex PCR, and TCRdb holds only the in-frame ones, with some missing. The sample lists roughly 23,000 clones, 77% occurring once. Sequenced material: CD4+ or CD8+ T cells sorted from blood, taken in a trial of the OX40 agonist ivuxolimab. Receptor source: an adult with an advanced solid tumor such as melanoma, head and neck, liver or kidney cancer.

This sequence joins TRBV2 and TRBJ2-2; D is possibly TRBD2 (5 bases). Per germline, CDR1 SNHLY and CDR2 FYNNEI. The CDR3 is 15 residues long. The ends were cut back, 2 bases at V and 7 bases at J, with 14 bases in the middle. CDR3: CASSESGLGVGELFF. CDR3 coding DNA: TGTGCCAGCAGTGAAAGCGGTCTGGGAGTCGGGGAGCTGTTTTTT.

Note on this clone: A much more abundant neighbour one base away suggests this may be a read error. The J gene is TRBJ1-2, the V gene TRBV29-1; no clear D. The germline gives CDR1 SQVTM, CDR2 ANQGSEA. This CDR3 has 15 residues. CDR3 in amino acids: CSIEEEGGINYGYTF. The CDR3 DNA reads TGCAGCATTGAAGAGGAAGGAGGGATTAACTATGGCTACACCTTC.

The CDR3 DNA reads as TGTGCCAGCAGCGTAGAGCGGGGGGGCTCAGATACGCAGTATTTT. It codes for CASSVERGGSDTQYF. The gene calls are TRBV9 and TRBJ2-3; 10 bases align to TRBD2. CDR3 size: 15 residues. CDR1 is SGDLS, CDR2 YYNGEE, per germline. V was pared by 0 bases and J by 4 bases, with 2 bases of the junction left unmatched.

This clone was observed a handful of times. V is TRBV7-9 and J is TRBJ1-1, with 7 bases lining up with TRBD1. The ends lost 5 bases at V and 4 bases at J; junction bases unmatched: 10. The CDR3 runs 15 residues. Germline V lookup: CDR1 SEHNR, CDR2 FQNEAQ (reference sequence). DNA for the CDR3: TGTGCCAGCAGCAAGAGAGGGGACAGCCGCACTGAAGCTTTCTTT. It codes for CASSKRGDSRTEAFF. Drawing the rest from reference TRBV7-9 and TRBJ1-1, the complete variable domain is DTGVSQNPRHKITKRGQNVTFRCDPISEHNRLYWYRQTLGQGPEFLTYFQNEAQLEKSRLLSDRFSAERPKGSFSTLEIQRTEQGDSAMYLCASSKRGDSRTEAFFGQGTRLTVV.

This clone came up a few times. The CDR3 protein is CATSRTAPYEQYF. The CDR3 DNA reads TGTGCCACCAGCAGGACAGCGCCCTACGAGCAGTACTTC. This chain uses TRBV15 with TRBJ2-7, with D possibly TRBD1 on 5 matching bases. Trimming cost V 3 bases and J 2 bases, with 8 bases left between them. Looked up from germline, CDR1 is LNHNV and CDR2 is YYDKDF (reference sequence). CDR3 length equals 13 residues.

This clone is a singleton in its sample. The chain is built from TRBV7-6 and TRBJ1-4, with D perhaps matching TRBD1 (5 bases). V lost 5 bases and J lost 3, with 22 bases in between. The CDR3 consists of 18 residues. The V gene's germline CDR1 is SGHVS and CDR2 FNYEAQ. This chain's CDR3 is CASSLSTGADLANEKLFF. CDR3 sequence (DNA): TGTGCCAGCAGCCTATCAACCGGGGCCGATTTGGCTAATGAAAAACTGTTTTTT.

The chain recombines TRBV30 with TRBJ1-2; 8 nucleotides line up with TRBD1. CDR3 length: 15 amino acids. Unmatched junction bases numbered 3, after V lost 0 bases and J lost 0 bases. Germline V CDR1 and CDR2: GTSNPN, SVGIG (reference sequence). As DNA, the CDR3 is TGTGCCTGGAGTGTAGGGACAGGCACTAACTATGGCTACACCTTC. The encoded protein is CAWSVGTGTNYGYTF.

This chain joins TRBV7-8 and TRBJ1-5; 12 bases match TRBD1. Germline V gives CDR1 SGHVS, CDR2 FQNEAQ. The CDR3 totals 19 residues. V lost 4 bases, J lost 2 bases, and 12 bases stayed unmatched. In DNA, the CDR3 is TGTGCCAGCAGCTCAAGGGGACAGGGGGCCCGTCGGGGCAATCAGCCCCAGCATTTT. Residues: CASSSRGQGARRGNQPQHF.

The chain has TRBV4-3 and TRBJ2-5, with 10 positions matching TRBD2. With V trimmed by 0 bases and J by 2 bases, 6 bases remained unmatched. The CDR3 totals 17 residues. Germline CDR1 and CDR2: LGHNA and YSLEER. The DNA of the CDR3 is TGCGCCAGCAGCCAAGATCCAAGCGGGGGGGCACAAGAGACCCAGTACTTC. This encodes CASSQDPSGGAQETQYF.

This clone has only a few counts. The V gene is TRBV5-6, the J gene TRBJ1-5, with no clear D. Trimming removed 4 bases from V and 0 bases from J, with 2 bases in between. The germline V gene has CDR1 SGHDT and CDR2 YYEEEE. The CDR3 is 12 residues long. The CDR3 region is CASSVSNQPQHF. The CDR3 DNA sequence: TGTGCCAGCAGCGTTAGCAATCAGCCCCAGCATTTT.

CDR3 protein: CASSEIRYGYTF. The CDR3 nucleotides are TGTGCCAGCAGTGAAATTCGCTATGGCTACACCTTC. The chain joins TRBV6-5 to TRBJ1-2, with D hard to call. The CDR3 is 12 residues long. V was pared by 5 bases and J by 4 bases, with 8 bases between. Germline V gene lookup returns CDR1 MNHEY and CDR2 SVGAGI.

The chain employs TRBV19 and TRBJ1-1; 7 bases agree with TRBD1. V dropped 3 bases and J dropped 4; count of bases not matched to a gene: 5. CDR3 size: 14 residues. Germline V gene data show CDR1 as LNHDA and CDR2 as SQIVND (reference sequence). The CDR3 region has the DNA TGTGCCAGTAGTATCTTGGGACAGAGCACTGAAGCTTTCTTT. It is translated as CASSILGQSTEAFF.

The chain combines TRBV11-3 with TRBJ2-3; 11 bases map to TRBD1. The CDR3 covers 16 residues. Germline assignment: CDR1 SGHNT and CDR2 YENEEA. V trimming: 1 base; J trimming: 4 bases; junction bases outside the gene matches: 4. This CDR3 is CASSLAPGQGADTQYF. CDR3 sequence (DNA): TGTGCCAGCAGCTTAGCGCCGGGACAGGGGGCAGATACGCAGTATTTT.

This sequence joins TRBV20-1 and TRBJ2-7; D unclear. This CDR3 has 11 residues. Germline CDR1 DFQATT, CDR2 SNEGSKA (reference sequence). V was trimmed by 0 bases and J by 3 bases, leaving 3 bases between them. DNA of the CDR3: TGCAGTGCTAGAGAGGGCTACGAGCAGTACTTC. Translated: CSAREGYEQYF.

The chain recombines TRBV7-6 with TRBJ2-7; weak D call: TRBD1 (6 bases). Germline V gene data show CDR1 as SGHVS and CDR2 as FNYEAQ. The CDR3 runs 16 residues. V shed 1 base and J shed 0 bases, with 13 bases lying between them. CDR3 loop: CASSLEATGSSYEQYF. The CDR3 bases are TGTGCCAGCAGCTTAGAGGCGACAGGCAGCTCCTACGAGCAGTACTTC.

This clone was detected only a few times. The chain joins TRBV5-1 to TRBJ1-1, with TRBD1 identical over 9 bases. Germline trimming cut 6 bases from V and 1 base from J; bases unmatched to any gene: 4. CDR1 and CDR2 from the germline V gene are SGHRS and YFSETQ. There are 14 residues in the CDR3. CDR3: CASTWDRANTEAFF. The DNA of the CDR3 is TGCGCCAGCACCTGGGACAGGGCGAACACTGAAGCTTTCTTT. The full variable domain, rest sourced from reference TRBV5-1 and TRBJ1-1, is KAGVTQTPRYLIKTRGQQVTLSCSPISGHRSVSWYQQTPGQGLQFLFEYFSETQRNKGNFPGRFSGRQFSNSRSEMNVSTLELGDSALYLCASTWDRANTEAFFGQGTRLTVV.

The rearrangement uses TRBV5-4 and TRBJ2-7, with D unresolved. Trimming shortened V by 4 bases and J by 5 bases, and 10 bases separated the two germline ends. The CDR3 spans 12 residues. The V gene's germline CDR1 is SGHNT and CDR2 YYREEE (reference sequence). The CDR3, as DNA: TGTGCCAGCAGCCAAATGACCAACGAGCAGTACTTC. Encoded protein: CASSQMTNEQYF.

J is TRBJ1-1 and V is TRBV4-1; no reliable D call. Germline V lookup: CDR1 MGHRA, CDR2 YSYEKL. The CDR3 totals 13 residues. V shed 2 bases and J shed 1 base, with 5 bases lying between them. Here the CDR3 reads CASSQRENTEAFF. For the CDR3, the DNA is TGCGCCAGCAGCCAACGGGAGAACACTGAAGCTTTCTTT.

The J gene is TRBJ2-3, the V gene TRBV2, with 9 bases matching TRBD2. The trim removed 8 bases at V and 4 bases at J, leaving 13 bases unmatched. The CDR3 consists of 16 residues. Germline CDR1 SNHLY, CDR2 FYNNEI. CDR3 in DNA: TGTGCCAGCGGCACCCATCGGCGGGGGGGTGCAGATACGCAGTATTTT. The encoded protein is CASGTHRRGGADTQYF.

V is TRBV19 and J is TRBJ2-2; maybe TRBD1 (5 bases). The V gene's germline CDR1 is LNHDA and CDR2 SQIVND (reference sequence). This CDR3 is 14 amino acids long. With 5 bases removed from V and 3 bases from J, the gap between germline ends came to 10 bases. CDR3 protein: CASSWGYYTGELFF. The CDR3 nucleotides read TGTGCCAGTAGTTGGGGCTACTACACCGGGGAGCTGTTTTTT.

The chain joins TRBV6-5 to TRBJ2-7, with 9 bases identical to TRBD1. Germline V gene sequence: CDR1 MNHEY, CDR2 SVGAGI. The ends lost 2 bases at V and 4 bases at J; junction bases unmatched: 6. The CDR3 covers 15 residues. In DNA form, the CDR3 reads TGTGCCAGCAGTTACGGGACAGGGCGGGCATACGAGCAGTACTTC. This gives the protein CASSYGTGRAYEQYF.